The 29 T cell receptor beta chains below were found in one sample sequenced in a study of cytomegalovirus exposure and HLA in healthy donors. The protocol was immunoSEQ multiplex PCR, while the TCRdb copy is restricted to in-frame clones and leaves out a portion. The sample holds 120,000 to 150,000 clones, approximately 88% seen once. Sequenced sample: PBMCs. The receptors come from a woman between 18 and 30 years old in good health and CMV-seropositive.

The rearrangement links TRBV29-1 to TRBJ2-1; D is perhaps TRBD1 (5 bases). Germline CDR1 and CDR2: SQVTM and ANQGSEA. This CDR3 has 13 residues. V lost 5 bases and J lost 8, with 16 bases in between. CDR3 loop: CSVWKGQGDEQFF. CDR3 nucleotides: TGCAGCGTTTGGAAGGGCCAAGGGGATGAGCAGTTCTTC.

Only a few counts were recorded for this clone. The chain carries TRBV6-4 and TRBJ2-7, with 7 positions matching TRBD1. Trimming cost V 5 bases and J 0 bases; bases outside gene matches: 4. The V gene's germline CDR1 is MRHNA and CDR2 SNTAGT. The CDR3 runs 14 residues. Written as DNA, the CDR3 is TGTGCCAGCAGTCCGACAGGGAGCTCCTACGAGCAGTACTTC. It translates to CASSPTGSSYEQYF.

The sample holds one count of this clone. The chain is built from TRBV19 and TRBJ2-5, with 7 bases aligning to TRBD1. Germline lookup yields CDR1 LNHDA and CDR2 SQIVND (reference sequence). The CDR3 is 16 residues long. V was pared by 5 bases and J by 2 bases, with 11 bases of the junction left unmatched. CDR3 bases: TGTGCCAGTAGTTCCAGGACAGGCGCCACACAAGAGACCCAGTACTTC. Translated: CASSSRTGATQETQYF.

In its sample, this clone was seen a few times. This rearrangement joins TRBV2 to TRBJ2-2, with 7 bases aligning to TRBD2. V was pared by 7 bases and J by 8 bases, with 7 bases of the junction left unmatched. This CDR3 spans 13 amino acids. Per the germline V gene, CDR1 is SNHLY and CDR2 is FYNNEI. The CDR3 coding sequence is TGTGCCAGCACCGAGGGGCGGGAGGGGGAGCTGTTTTTT. Translating it yields CASTEGREGELFF.

This clone came up once. The J gene is TRBJ2-2, the V gene TRBV28, with 8 bases identical to TRBD2. The CDR3 spans 14 residues. Losses at the gene ends were 5 bases for V and 8 bases for J; bases not matched to a gene: 7. CDR1 is MDHEN and CDR2 is SYDVKM in the germline V gene. The chain's CDR3 is CASSPLAVWGELFF. CDR3 sequence (DNA): TGTGCCAGCAGTCCACTAGCGGTATGGGGGGAGCTGTTTTTT.

The chain couples TRBV6-1 to TRBJ2-3, with D possibly matching TRBD2 (7 bases). The CDR3 runs to 16 residues. Trimming removed 4 bases at V and 5 bases at J, with 19 bases between. The V gene's germline CDR1 is MNHNS and CDR2 SASEGT. The CDR3 nucleotides are TGTGCCAGCAGTGCGGGGTTTGTAAGGGGGGGAGATACGCAGTATTTT. This gives the protein CASSAGFVRGGDTQYF.

V is TRBV18 and J is TRBJ2-7; the D gene is possibly TRBD2 (6 bases). This CDR3 is built from 13 residues. Trimming cost V 3 bases and J 7 bases, with 13 bases left between them. Per the germline V gene, CDR1 is KGHSH and CDR2 is LQKENI. CDR3 sequence reads: CASSPGWEAEQYF. The DNA for the CDR3 is TGTGCCAGCTCACCGGGGTGGGAGGCTGAGCAGTACTTC.

This clone appeared a few times. V and J are TRBV10-3 and TRBJ1-2; unclear D gene. In germline, CDR1 is ENHRY, CDR2 SYGVKD. V gave up 0 bases and J gave up 2 bases, with 4 bases separating them. The CDR3 sequence is 13 residues long. CDR3 DNA sequence: TGTGCCATCAGTGAGTCACGGAACTATGGCTACACCTTC. Its translation is CAISESRNYGYTF.

This clone appeared a single time. The chain couples TRBV5-5 to TRBJ2-7; 9 positions agree with TRBD2. The CDR3 consists of 16 residues. Unmatched junction bases numbered 4, after V lost 0 bases and J lost 0 bases. Germline V CDR1 and CDR2: SGHKS, YYEKEE (reference sequence). The CDR3 protein is CASSLGLAESSYEQYF. The CDR3 DNA reads as TGTGCCAGCAGCTTGGGACTAGCGGAAAGCTCCTACGAGCAGTACTTC.

The rearrangement joins TRBV5-8 to TRBJ1-4; D gene uncertain. The germline gives CDR1 SGHTS, CDR2 YDEGEE. V was trimmed by 4 bases and J by 4 bases, leaving 20 bases between them. The CDR3 totals 17 residues. CDR3 bases: TGTGCCAGCAGCGCCGGGTGGGCGGGGAATGTTAATGAAAAACTGTTTTTT. It translates to CASSAGWAGNVNEKLFF.

This chain links TRBV27 with TRBJ2-3, with D perhaps TRBD2 (5 bases). Germline V gene lookup returns CDR1 MNHEY and CDR2 SMNVEV (reference sequence). Deletions cut 4 bases from V and 3 bases from J, with 11 bases between. This CDR3 contains 14 residues. The CDR3 region is CASSSGVLTDTQYF. The CDR3 region has the DNA TGTGCCAGCAGTTCCGGGGTATTGACAGATACGCAGTATTTT.

The V and J genes are TRBV14 and TRBJ1-2; possibly TRBD1 for D (6 bases). The CDR3 covers 15 residues. Germline lookup yields CDR1 SGHDN and CDR2 FVKESK. V dropped 1 base and J dropped 6 bases, with 15 bases sitting between them. The CDR3 coding sequence is TGTGCCAGCAGCCAAGGGTTCGGACCAGGGGATGGCTACACCTTC. Its protein is CASSQGFGPGDGYTF.

The chain links TRBV28 to TRBJ2-5, with 8 bases aligning to TRBD1. The V segment lost 3 bases and the J segment 5 bases; nucleotides outside the gene matches: 5. CDR1 and CDR2 (germline): MDHEN, SYDVKM. This CDR3 comprises 14 residues. The CDR3 sequence is CASSLRQGFETQYF. DNA of the CDR3: TGTGCCAGCAGTTTGAGACAGGGGTTTGAGACCCAGTACTTC.

About this clone itself: Different DNA sequences within this sample yield the same CDR3. DNA for the CDR3: TGTGCCAGCAGTTACTCCGGGACAGGGGGCGGCTACACCTTC. Its protein product is CASSYSGTGGGYTF. The rearrangement joins TRBV6-5 to TRBJ1-2, with 12 bases aligning to TRBD1. The junction had 1 base not matched to a gene; V was cut back by 0 bases and J by 8 bases. Looked up from germline, CDR1 is MNHEY and CDR2 is SVGAGI. CDR3 length: 14 residues.

The chain carries TRBV12-2 and TRBJ2-1; the table's D call TRBD2 went unverified against the DNA. TRBV12-2 is deemed a pseudogene. The CDR3 extends over 17 amino acids. In DNA, the CDR3 is TGTGCAAGCCGGCGACTAGCGGGAGGGCTCGGTGGCGATGAGCAGTTCTTC. It encodes CASRRLAGGLGGDEQFF.

V is TRBV5-5 and J is TRBJ1-2; 9 positions match TRBD1. Germline V lookup: CDR1 SGHKS, CDR2 YYEKEE (reference sequence). CDR3 length: 16 residues. V was pared by 3 bases and J by 7 bases, with 13 bases of the junction left unmatched. This CDR3 is CASSSDPGQGVGGYTF. CDR3 coding DNA: TGTGCCAGCAGCTCGGACCCGGGACAGGGTGTCGGTGGCTACACCTTC. Looking up the rest from reference TRBV5-5 and TRBJ1-2 gives the full variable domain: DAGVTQSPTHLIKTRGQQVTLRCSPISGHKSVSWYQQVLGQGPQFIFQYYEKEERGRGNFPDRFSARQFPNYSSELNVNALLLGDSALYLCASSSDPGQGVGGYTFGSGTRLTVV.

This chain's CDR3 is CASSSRGSYNEQFF. CDR3 DNA: TGTGCCAGCAGCTCCAGGGGCAGCTACAATGAGCAGTTCTTC. J is TRBJ2-1 and V is TRBV7-9, with D possibly TRBD1 on 6 matching bases. The V end was cut by 4 bases, the J end by 3 bases, with 10 bases between. This CDR3 is built from 14 residues. Germline assignment: CDR1 SEHNR and CDR2 FQNEAQ (reference sequence).

The chain carries TRBV27 and TRBJ2-1, with 8 bases identical to TRBD2. CDR1 MNHEY and CDR2 SMNVEV come from the germline V gene (reference sequence). Germline trimming cut 1 base from V and 2 bases from J; bases unmatched to any gene: 4. This CDR3 contains 16 residues. Written as DNA, the CDR3 is TGTGCCAGCAGTTTATTCCTTAGCGGGGCCTACAATGAGCAGTTCTTC. This encodes CASSLFLSGAYNEQFF.

The J gene is TRBJ2-2, the V gene TRBV5-1; perhaps TRBD1 as D (6 bases). The CDR3 sequence is 14 residues long. Germline V gives CDR1 SGHRS, CDR2 YFSETQ. V was cut by 4 bases and J by 4 bases, with 11 bases left in between. The CDR3 loop is CASSQEGVTGELFF. The DNA for the CDR3 is TGCGCCAGCAGCCAAGAGGGGGTCACCGGGGAGCTGTTTTTT.

This sequence joins TRBV21-1 and TRBJ2-7; the table's D call TRBD2 went unverified against the DNA. TRBV21-1 is flagged as a pseudogene. CDR3 length: 12 amino acids. CDR3 DNA: TGTGCCAGGACGGGGGTAACCTACGAGCAGTACTTC. Amino acids: CARTGVTYEQYF.

J is TRBJ2-3 and V is TRBV30, with 12 bases identical to TRBD2. J was trimmed by 5 bases and V by 1 base; bases with no gene match: 4. The CDR3 consists of 15 residues. CDR1 is GTSNPN, CDR2 SVGIG, per germline (reference sequence). CDR3 sequence: CAWSGGLAGLDTQYF. The CDR3 nucleotides are TGTGCCTGGAGTGGAGGACTAGCGGGATTAGATACGCAGTATTTT. Full variable domain (remainder filled in from reference TRBV30 and TRBJ2-3): SQTIHQWPATLVQPVGSPLSLECTVEGTSNPNLYWYRQAAGRGLQLLFYSVGIGQISSEVPQNLSASRPQDRQFILSSKKLLLSDSGFYLCAWSGGLAGLDTQYFGPGTRLTVL.

V gene TRBV28 combines with J gene TRBJ2-7; 12 nucleotides align to TRBD2. V dropped 4 bases and J dropped 11; count of bases not matched to a gene: 12. The germline V gene encodes CDR1 MDHEN and CDR2 SYDVKM. The CDR3 runs 15 residues. CDR3 residues: CASSSPTSGRITEYF. The CDR3 coding sequence is TGTGCCAGCAGTTCACCTACTAGCGGGAGGATTACGGAGTACTTC.

The chain recombines TRBV28 with TRBJ1-3; 7 bases agree with TRBD1. CDR3 size: 13 residues. Germline V gene sequence: CDR1 MDHEN, CDR2 SYDVKM. The junction had 8 bases not matched to a gene; V was cut back by 4 bases and J by 11 bases. CDR3 in DNA: TGTGCCAGCAGTTGGACAGGCTTGGGGTCCATATATTTT. This gives the protein CASSWTGLGSIYF.

The V call is TRBV28, the J call TRBJ2-3; the match to TRBD2 covers 7 bases. V shed 4 bases and J 0 bases; nucleotides not matched to a gene: 4. Germline V gene sequence: CDR1 MDHEN, CDR2 SYDVKM. The CDR3 length is 15 residues. The CDR3 nucleotides read TGTGCCAGCAGTTGGACTAGGCCTAGCACAGATACGCAGTATTTT. This translates into CASSWTRPSTDTQYF.

The rearrangement joins TRBV10-3 to TRBJ2-1; maybe TRBD2 (6 bases). Per the germline V gene, CDR1 is ENHRY and CDR2 is SYGVKD. The CDR3 has 14 residues. Trimming cost V 11 bases and J 3 bases, with 17 bases left between them. CDR3 amino acids: CASTDPEGYNEQFF. The CDR3 nucleotides are TGTGCCTCCACGGACCCGGAGGGCTACAATGAGCAGTTCTTC.

The chain is built from TRBV11-2 and TRBJ2-1; no clear D gene. V gave up 0 bases and J gave up 9 bases, with 9 bases separating them. The CDR3 spans 13 residues. Germline CDR1 and CDR2: SGHAT and FQNNGV. The CDR3 nucleotides are TGTGCCAGCAGCTTAGATCCTAGTGGTGAGCAGTTCTTC. Translating it yields CASSLDPSGEQFF.

V is TRBV6-1 and J is TRBJ2-7; 7 bases are shared with TRBD1. Looked up from germline, CDR1 is MNHNS and CDR2 is SASEGT. CDR3 size: 13 residues. V gave up 6 bases and J gave up 2 bases; unmatched junction bases: 4. As DNA, the CDR3 is TGTGCCAGCAGGCCCGGGACAGCCTACGAGCAGTACTTC. This translates into CASRPGTAYEQYF.

The V and J genes are TRBV5-1 and TRBJ2-7, with 12 bases lining up with TRBD2. V gave up 4 bases and J gave up 5 bases; unmatched junction bases: 7. This CDR3 is 15 amino acids long. Germline lookup yields CDR1 SGHRS and CDR2 YFSETQ. Here the CDR3 reads CASSPRLAGAHEQYF. CDR3 bases: TGCGCCAGCAGCCCTCGACTAGCGGGAGCCCACGAGCAGTACTTC. The full variable domain, completed using reference TRBV5-1 and TRBJ2-7, is KAGVTQTPRYLIKTRGQQVTLSCSPISGHRSVSWYQQTPGQGLQFLFEYFSETQRNKGNFPGRFSGRQFSNSRSEMNVSTLELGDSALYLCASSPRLAGAHEQYFGPGTRLTVT.

The chain links TRBV27 to TRBJ2-1; a weak D match, TRBD2 (6 bases). CDR1 is MNHEY, CDR2 SMNVEV, per germline (reference sequence). V was shortened by 10 bases and J by 2 bases, with 18 bases between the two germline ends. CDR3 length: 15 residues. The CDR3 nucleotides are TGTGCCACTAAGCCCCGGACTACTCCCTACAATGAGCAGTTCTTC. Translating gives CATKPRTTPYNEQFF.